Listed here are 27 T cell receptor beta chains from one sample, sequenced in a study of T cell repertoires in cytomegalovirus infection. Each CDR3 protein is one row after TCRdb ran MiXCR on the reads. The sample has 680,000 or so distinct CDR3 sequences, 35% seen once; the top ten hold about 2.8%. The material sequenced was PBMCs. The receptors come from a human donor in good health (CMV status not recorded). Some clones in this sample may be carry-over from other donors' samples.

The chain combines TRBV6-5 with TRBJ2-7; perhaps D is TRBD1 or TRBD2 (5 bases each). The germline V and J ends were trimmed by 2 bases and 2 bases, with 10 bases remaining between them. The CDR3 has 14 residues. The V gene's germline CDR1 is MNHEY and CDR2 SVGAGI. Written as DNA, the CDR3 is TGTGCCAGCAGTTACGGGACCGCAACCTACGAGCAGTACTTC. It translates to CASSYGTATYEQYF.

Details on this clonotype: Given a much more abundant clone one base away, this may be a read error. This sequence joins TRBV7-9 and TRBJ2-1; no clear D gene. This CDR3 is 12 amino acids long. Germline V gene data show CDR1 as SEHNR and CDR2 as FQNEAQ (reference sequence). Trimming pared 6 bases from V and 8 bases from J, leaving 11 bases between. The CDR3 region has the DNA TGTGCCAGCAGAAAACAGCCGTATGAGCAGTTCTTC. Its protein is CASRKQPYEQFF.

The rearrangement joins TRBV7-9 to TRBJ2-5, with D unclear. CDR3 length: 13 amino acids. Germline CDR1 reads SEHNR; CDR2 reads FQNEAQ (reference sequence). The V end was cut by 2 bases, the J end by 5 bases, with 9 bases between. The CDR3 nucleotides read TGTGCCAGCAGCTTACCCCGAAGGGAGACCCAGTACTTC. It specifies CASSLPRRETQYF.

The V and J genes are TRBV5-4 and TRBJ1-2; tentative D call: TRBD1 (5 bases). Germline CDR1 reads SGHNT; CDR2 reads YYREEE (reference sequence). CDR3 length equals 15 residues. V was clipped by 1 base and J by 8 bases, with 18 bases between them. CDR3 in DNA: TGTGCCAGCAGCTTGATCAGGGAGGCGATAGACGGCTACACCTTC. Amino acids: CASSLIREAIDGYTF.

The chain has TRBV7-2 and TRBJ1-1, with a tentative D call TRBD1 (5 bases). Germline V gene lookup returns CDR1 SGHTA and CDR2 FQGNSA. The length of the CDR3 is 14 residues. Trimming pared 1 base from V and 4 bases from J, leaving 10 bases between. DNA for the CDR3: TGTGCCAGCAGCTTAGTTCGGCAGGGCACTGAAGCTTTCTTT. As protein: CASSLVRQGTEAFF.

This chain links TRBV6-1 with TRBJ1-6; D remains ambiguous. Looked up from germline, CDR1 is MNHNS and CDR2 is SASEGT. The CDR3 has 13 residues. V was clipped by 5 bases and J by 4 bases, with 6 bases between them. CDR3 amino acids: CASSPTYNSPLHF. CDR3 nucleotide sequence: TGTGCCAGCAGTCCGACTTATAATTCACCCCTCCACTTT.

A few counts support this clonotype. The chain carries TRBV7-9 and TRBJ2-3; 11 bases are a match to TRBD2. Unmatched junction bases numbered 6, after V lost 6 bases and J lost 4 bases. Germline V gene lookup returns CDR1 SEHNR and CDR2 FQNEAQ (reference sequence). This CDR3 has 15 amino acids. CDR3: CASSELAGDPDTQYF. The CDR3 DNA reads TGTGCCAGCAGTGAACTAGCGGGAGACCCAGATACGCAGTATTTT.

The chain employs TRBV27 and TRBJ1-2; a possible D gene is TRBD1 (5 bases). Between the trimmed V and J ends, which lost 5 bases and 8 bases, there was a span of 12 bases. Germline loops: CDR1 MNHEY, CDR2 SMNVEV (reference sequence). CDR3 length: 12 residues. The chain's CDR3 is CASSPGTDGYTF. As DNA, the CDR3 is TGTGCCAGCAGTCCGGGGACGGACGGCTACACCTTC.

The rearrangement uses TRBV5-5 and TRBJ1-5; D uncertain. The CDR3 runs 15 residues. Germline CDR1 and CDR2: SGHKS and YYEKEE (reference sequence). V lost 2 bases to trimming and J lost 1 base, with 10 bases between them. CDR3 amino acids: CASSFAPESNQPQHF. The CDR3 nucleotides read TGTGCCAGCAGCTTTGCGCCAGAGAGCAATCAGCCCCAGCATTTT.

This chain joins TRBV6-1 and TRBJ2-7; D unclear. Germline values: CDR1 MNHNS, CDR2 SASEGT. CDR3 length equals 13 residues. Trimming took 1 base from V and 3 from J, leaving 7 bases between them. The CDR3 protein is CASSEEDGYEQYF. CDR3 sequence (DNA): TGTGCCAGCAGTGAAGAGGACGGCTACGAGCAGTACTTC.

The chain links TRBV28 to TRBJ1-3, with 7 bases that match TRBD1. The V segment lost 6 bases and the J segment 4 bases; nucleotides outside the gene matches: 6. The CDR3 covers 14 residues. CDR1 MDHEN and CDR2 SYDVKM come from the germline V gene. The CDR3 nucleotides are TGTGCCAGCAGCGACAGGGAGGAAGGAAACACCATATATTTT. Its translation: CASSDREEGNTIYF.

Comment on this clonotype: At one end the junction does not follow the germline gene, possibly because of a read error. The chain combines TRBV11-2 with TRBJ2-5, with D maybe TRBD1 (5 bases). This CDR3 region has 18 residues. Germline V gene lookup returns CDR1 SGHAT and CDR2 FQNNGV. The CDR3 sequence: CASSLVPVLPTAQETRYF. Written as DNA, the CDR3 is TGTGCCAGCAGCTTAGTCCCGGTCCTTCCGACAGCGCAAGAGACCCGGTACTTC.

This chain links TRBV4-2 with TRBJ1-2; D remains unclear. CDR1 and CDR2 (germline): LGHNA, YNFKEQ. Trimming took off 0 bases at V and 5 bases at J, with 7 bases between the two ends. The CDR3 totals 13 residues. The CDR3: CASSQELDYGYTF. The CDR3 bases are TGTGCCAGCAGCCAAGAGTTGGATTATGGCTACACCTTC.

This clonotype was seen more than once but under ten times. This chain connects TRBV10-3 to TRBJ2-1; D gene uncertain. This CDR3 region has 11 residues. V lost 6 bases and J 4 bases, leaving 4 bases between the germline ends. Germline CDR1 and CDR2: ENHRY and SYGVKD. The CDR3 reads CAIRAYNEQFF. The CDR3 DNA sequence: TGTGCCATCAGAGCGTACAATGAGCAGTTCTTC.

At least ten counts were recorded for this clonotype. The chain recombines TRBV7-2 with TRBJ2-5, with D hard to call. Germline lookup yields CDR1 SGHTA and CDR2 FQGNSA. The ends were cut back, 1 base at V and 5 bases at J, with 14 bases in the middle. The length of the CDR3 is 15 residues. The CDR3 region has the DNA TGTGCCAGCAGCTTAGAGGCCCTCCGGAGCGAGACCCAGTACTTC. It specifies CASSLEALRSETQYF.

In its sample, this clonotype was seen a few times. The rearrangement links TRBV19 to TRBJ2-3; D perhaps matches TRBD1 (6 bases). The CDR3 consists of 16 residues. V lost 3 bases, J lost 3 bases, and 16 bases lay in between. Looked up from germline, CDR1 is LNHDA and CDR2 is SQIVND (reference sequence). The CDR3 region is CASSMGAGWGTDTQYF. CDR3 sequence (DNA): TGTGCCAGTAGTATGGGGGCCGGATGGGGAACAGATACGCAGTATTTT. The whole variable domain, filled in from reference TRBV19 and TRBJ2-3, reads DGGITQSPKYLFRKEGQNVTLSCEQNLNHDAMYWYRQDPGQGLRLIYYSQIVNDFQKGDIAEGYSVSREKKESFPLTVTSAQKNPTAFYLCASSMGAGWGTDTQYFGPGTRLTVL.

This clonotype was found a few times. The chain carries TRBV28 and TRBJ2-3, with 9 nucleotides matching TRBD1. Germline V gene lookup returns CDR1 MDHEN and CDR2 SYDVKM. The CDR3 consists of 16 residues. The junction had 7 bases not matched to a gene; V was cut back by 4 bases and J by 2 bases. The CDR3 DNA is TGTGCCAGCAGTTCCTCCGGGACAGGGATCACAGATACGCAGTATTTT. This gives the protein CASSSSGTGITDTQYF.

Only a few counts were recorded for this clonotype. The CDR3 bases are TGTGCCAGCAGCGGGATCGAGGGGAGGACTGAAGCTTTCTTT. Translation gives CASSGIEGRTEAFF. The chain has TRBV2 and TRBJ1-1; D is possibly TRBD1 (5 bases). Germline V lookup: CDR1 SNHLY, CDR2 FYNNEI. The CDR3 has 14 residues. Trimming left V 6 bases short and J 5 bases short, with 16 bases between.

This clonotype occurred once. The conserved phenylalanine or tryptophan is not found at the CDR3 terminus, so this likely reflects a read error. The rearrangement joins TRBV28 to TRBJ1-3; perhaps TRBD1 as D (5 bases). Germline assignment: CDR1 MDHEN and CDR2 SYDVKM. The CDR3 spans 16 residues. The CDR3 sequence is CASTITGLHSGNTIYC. In DNA form, the CDR3 reads TGTGCAAGCACCATCACAGGACTACACTCTGGAAACACCATATATTGT.

The V call is TRBV5-5, the J call TRBJ2-6; 7 bases are a match to TRBD1. From germline, CDR1 is SGHKS and CDR2 YYEKEE (reference sequence). This CDR3 is 21 amino acids long. V shed 0 bases, J shed 0 bases, and the junction held 15 bases outside the gene matches. DNA for the CDR3: TGTGCCAGCAGCTTGGCAGATGACAGGGATTATCCCCCCTCTGGGGCCAACGTCCTGACTTTC. This gives the protein CASSLADDRDYPPSGANVLTF.

This clonotype was counted at least ten times. This chain joins TRBV7-2 and TRBJ2-6, with D tentatively TRBD2 (6 bases). The V end lost 4 bases, the J end lost 4 bases, and 14 bases lay between the germline ends. The CDR3 covers 16 residues. In germline, CDR1 is SGHTA, CDR2 FQGNSA. CDR3 in amino acids: CASSSGLAYGANVLTF. CDR3 coding DNA: TGTGCCAGCAGCTCTGGCCTAGCGTACGGGGCCAACGTCCTGACTTTC.

This sequence joins TRBV29-1 and TRBJ1-6; D is unresolved. Per the germline V gene, CDR1 is SQVTM and CDR2 is ANQGSEA. There are 13 residues in the CDR3. V gave up 4 bases and J gave up 10 bases, with 14 bases separating them. CDR3 sequence reads: CSVGRTADSPLHF. The DNA of the CDR3 is TGCAGCGTTGGACGGACCGCCGACTCACCCCTCCACTTT.

This clonotype was detected a few times. V and J are TRBV6-1 and TRBJ2-3, with 10 bases aligning to TRBD2. This CDR3 spans 16 amino acids. Germline-derived CDR1 and CDR2 are MNHNS and SASEGT. V dropped 0 bases and J dropped 4; count of bases not matched to a gene: 4. The DNA of the CDR3 is TGTGCCAGCAGTGAAGCATCCAGCGGGAGGGCAGATACGCAGTATTTT. This sequence encodes CASSEASSGRADTQYF.

The V and J genes are TRBV5-8 and TRBJ2-2, with 7 bases matching TRBD2. The CDR3 contains 20 residues. V was clipped by 0 bases and J by 6 bases; unmatched bases: 20. Looked up from germline, CDR1 is SGHTS and CDR2 is YDEGEE. The CDR3 loop is CASSLEVPAGEEVESGELFF. The CDR3 DNA reads TGTGCCAGCAGCTTGGAAGTCCCCGCGGGGGAGGAGGTGGAATCCGGGGAGCTGTTTTTT.

This clonotype was recorded many times. V and J are TRBV28 and TRBJ2-1; D assignment may be TRBD1 or TRBD2 (5 bases each). Germline assignment: CDR1 MDHEN and CDR2 SYDVKM. The CDR3 loop spans 17 amino acids. V was shortened by 5 bases and J by 6 bases, with 23 bases between the two germline ends. CDR3 bases: TGTGCCAGCAGTCCTTTGGGACCCCCCGCTCGGTCCAATGAGCAGTTCTTC. It yields the protein CASSPLGPPARSNEQFF.

The chain uses TRBV7-3 and TRBJ2-1; weak D call: TRBD2 (7 bases). The V gene lost 4 bases and the J gene lost 13 bases, with 20 bases spanning the gap. The V gene's germline CDR1 is SGHTA and CDR2 FQGTGA. The CDR3 length is 14 residues. The CDR3 region is CASSSGGARGPQFF. As DNA, the CDR3 is TGTGCCAGCAGCTCGGGGGGCGCTAGAGGCCCTCAGTTCTTC. The whole variable domain, remainder taken from reference TRBV7-3 and TRBJ2-1, is GAGVSQTPSNKVTEKGKYVELRCDPISGHTALYWYRQSLGQGPEFLIYFQGTGAADDSGLPNDRFFAVRPEGSVSTLKIQRTERGDSAVYLCASSSGGARGPQFFGPGTRLTVL.

This clonotype was recorded at least ten times. The rearrangement uses TRBV11-1 and TRBJ2-1; D remains ambiguous. CDR1 is SGHAT and CDR2 is FQDESV in the germline V gene (reference sequence). CDR3 length: 15 amino acids. The V gene lost 6 bases and the J gene lost 2 bases, with 14 bases spanning the gap. CDR3 sequence (DNA): TGTGCCAGCAGTCCCCCCAATGGGCCCTACAATGAGCAGTTCTTC. Amino acids: CASSPPNGPYNEQFF.